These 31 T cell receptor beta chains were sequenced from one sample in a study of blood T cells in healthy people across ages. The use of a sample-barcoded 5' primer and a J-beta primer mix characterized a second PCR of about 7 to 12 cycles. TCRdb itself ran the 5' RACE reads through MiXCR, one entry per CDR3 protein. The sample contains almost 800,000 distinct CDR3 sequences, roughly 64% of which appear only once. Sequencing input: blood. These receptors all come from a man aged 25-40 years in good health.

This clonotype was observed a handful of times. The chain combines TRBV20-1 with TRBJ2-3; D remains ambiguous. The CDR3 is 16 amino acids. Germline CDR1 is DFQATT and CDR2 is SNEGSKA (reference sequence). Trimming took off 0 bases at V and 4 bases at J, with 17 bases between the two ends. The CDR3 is CSARDLNRGNPDTQYF. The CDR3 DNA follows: TGCAGTGCTAGAGATTTGAACAGAGGAAATCCAGATACGCAGTATTTT.

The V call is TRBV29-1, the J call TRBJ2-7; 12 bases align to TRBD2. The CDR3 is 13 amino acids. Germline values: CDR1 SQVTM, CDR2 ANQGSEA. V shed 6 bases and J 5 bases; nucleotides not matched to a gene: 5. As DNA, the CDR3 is TGCAGCGTGCTAGCGGGAGGGCCCCACGAGCAGTACTTC. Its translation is CSVLAGGPHEQYF.

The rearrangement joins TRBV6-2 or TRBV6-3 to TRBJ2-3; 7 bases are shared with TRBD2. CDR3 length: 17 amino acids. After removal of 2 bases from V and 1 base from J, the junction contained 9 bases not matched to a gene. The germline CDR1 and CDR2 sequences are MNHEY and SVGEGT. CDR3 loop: CASSYPRIAGGTDTQYF. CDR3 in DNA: TGTGCCAGCAGTTACCCAAGGATTGCGGGAGGCACAGATACGCAGTATTTT.

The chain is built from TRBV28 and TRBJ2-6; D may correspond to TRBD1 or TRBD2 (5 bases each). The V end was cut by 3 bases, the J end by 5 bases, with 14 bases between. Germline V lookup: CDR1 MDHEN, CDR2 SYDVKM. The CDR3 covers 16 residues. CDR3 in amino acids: CASSFIGGSRANVLTF. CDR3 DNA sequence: TGTGCCAGCAGTTTTATTGGGGGATCAAGGGCCAACGTCCTGACTTTC.

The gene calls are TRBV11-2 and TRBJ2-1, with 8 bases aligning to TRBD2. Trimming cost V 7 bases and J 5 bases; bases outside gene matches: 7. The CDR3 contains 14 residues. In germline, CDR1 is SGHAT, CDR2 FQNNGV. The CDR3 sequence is CASIPAGAHNEQFF. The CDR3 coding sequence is TGTGCCAGCATCCCAGCGGGGGCACACAATGAGCAGTTCTTC. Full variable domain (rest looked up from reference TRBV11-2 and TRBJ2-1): EAGVAQSPRYKIIEKRQSVAFWCNPISGHATLYWYQQILGQGPKLLIQFQNNGVVDDSQLPKDRFSAERLKGVDSTLKIQPAKLEDSAVYLCASIPAGAHNEQFFGPGTRLTVL.

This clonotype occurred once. CDR3 sequence (DNA): TGTGCCAGCAGTATATCCGGGACAGGGAGGACTGAAGCTTTCTTT. The encoded protein is CASSISGTGRTEAFF. The chain recombines TRBV12-3 or TRBV12-4 with TRBJ1-1; TRBD1 matches 9 bases. The CDR3 runs 15 residues. After removal of 5 bases from V and 5 bases from J, the junction contained 9 bases not matched to a gene.

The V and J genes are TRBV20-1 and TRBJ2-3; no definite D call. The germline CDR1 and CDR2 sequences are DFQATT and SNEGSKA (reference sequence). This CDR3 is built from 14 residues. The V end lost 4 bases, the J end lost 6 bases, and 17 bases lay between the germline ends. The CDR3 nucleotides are TGCAGTGCTAAACCGGGCCCTGAGCCCGATACGCAGTATTTT. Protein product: CSAKPGPEPDTQYF.

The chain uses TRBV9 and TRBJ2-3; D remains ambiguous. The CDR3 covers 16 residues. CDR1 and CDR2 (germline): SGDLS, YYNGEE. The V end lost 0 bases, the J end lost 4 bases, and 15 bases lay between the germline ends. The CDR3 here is CASSVGWSYLSDTQYF. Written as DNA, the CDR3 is TGTGCCAGCAGCGTAGGGTGGAGTTATCTGTCAGATACGCAGTATTTT.

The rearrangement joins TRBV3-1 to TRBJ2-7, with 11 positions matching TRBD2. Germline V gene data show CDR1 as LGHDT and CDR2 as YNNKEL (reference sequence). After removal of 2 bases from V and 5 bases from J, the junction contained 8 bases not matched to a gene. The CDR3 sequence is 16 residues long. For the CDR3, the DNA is TGTGCCAGCAGCCAACCTACTAGCGGGGGCGTCGACGAGCAGTACTTC. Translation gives CASSQPTSGGVDEQYF.

The CDR3, as DNA: TGTGCCAGTACGGACAGGGTTAACTCTGAAGCTTTCTTT. Residues: CASTDRVNSEAFF. The rearrangement uses TRBV6-2 or TRBV6-3 and TRBJ1-1; TRBD1 matches at 8 bases. The CDR3 runs to 13 residues. The junction had 9 bases not matched to a gene; V was cut back by 9 bases and J by 6 bases. Germline CDR1 reads MNHEY; CDR2 reads SVGEGT.

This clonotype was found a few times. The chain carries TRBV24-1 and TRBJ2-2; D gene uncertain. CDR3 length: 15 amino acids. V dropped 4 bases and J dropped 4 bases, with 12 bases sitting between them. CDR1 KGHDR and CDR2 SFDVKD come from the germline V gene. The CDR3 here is CATSDHGHSTGELFF. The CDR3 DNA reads TGTGCCACCAGTGACCACGGTCACTCCACCGGGGAGCTGTTTTTT.

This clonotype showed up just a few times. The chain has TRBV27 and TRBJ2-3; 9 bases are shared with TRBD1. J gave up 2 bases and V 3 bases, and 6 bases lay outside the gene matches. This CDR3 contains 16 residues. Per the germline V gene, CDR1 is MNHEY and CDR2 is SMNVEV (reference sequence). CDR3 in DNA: TGTGCCAGCAGTTTTGGGGGGACAGGGAACACAGATACGCAGTATTTT. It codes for CASSFGGTGNTDTQYF.

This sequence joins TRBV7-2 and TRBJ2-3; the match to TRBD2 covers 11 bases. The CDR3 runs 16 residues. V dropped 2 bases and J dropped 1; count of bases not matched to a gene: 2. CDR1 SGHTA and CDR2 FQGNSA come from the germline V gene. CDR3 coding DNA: TGTGCCAGCAGCTTATTGACTAGCGGGGGCACAGATACGCAGTATTTT. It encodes CASSLLTSGGTDTQYF.

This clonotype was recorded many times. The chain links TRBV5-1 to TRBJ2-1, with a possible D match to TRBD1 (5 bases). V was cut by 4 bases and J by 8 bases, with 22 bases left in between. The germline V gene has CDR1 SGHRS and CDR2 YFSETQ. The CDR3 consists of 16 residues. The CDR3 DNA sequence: TGCGCCAGCAGCCCCTCCGGCTCCCCTAGGGGCGATGAGCAGTTCTTC. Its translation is CASSPSGSPRGDEQFF.

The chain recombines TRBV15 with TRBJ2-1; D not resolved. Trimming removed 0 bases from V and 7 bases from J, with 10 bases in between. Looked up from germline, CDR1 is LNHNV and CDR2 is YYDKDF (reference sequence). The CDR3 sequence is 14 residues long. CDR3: CATSRDSNMNEQFF. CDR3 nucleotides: TGTGCCACCAGCAGAGATAGCAATATGAATGAGCAGTTCTTC.

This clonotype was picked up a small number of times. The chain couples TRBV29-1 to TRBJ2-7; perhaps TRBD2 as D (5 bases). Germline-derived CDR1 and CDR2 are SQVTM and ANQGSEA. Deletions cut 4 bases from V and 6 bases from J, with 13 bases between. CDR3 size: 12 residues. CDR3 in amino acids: CSVGELDSEQYF. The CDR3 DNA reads TGCAGCGTTGGGGAACTAGATTCCGAGCAGTACTTC.

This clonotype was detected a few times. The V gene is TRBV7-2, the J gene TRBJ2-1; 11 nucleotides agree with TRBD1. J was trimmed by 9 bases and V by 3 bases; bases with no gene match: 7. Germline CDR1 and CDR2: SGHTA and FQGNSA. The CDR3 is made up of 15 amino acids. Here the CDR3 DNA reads TGTGCCAGCAGCTTGGGGACAGGGGGTGGCGGTGAGCAGTTCTTC. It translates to CASSLGTGGGGEQFF.

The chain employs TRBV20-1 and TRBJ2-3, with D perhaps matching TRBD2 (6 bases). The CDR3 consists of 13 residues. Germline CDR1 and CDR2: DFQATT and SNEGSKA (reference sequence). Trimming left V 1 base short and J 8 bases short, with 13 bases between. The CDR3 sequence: CSARVPGESTQYF. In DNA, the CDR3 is TGCAGTGCTAGAGTGCCGGGGGAGAGTACGCAGTATTTT.

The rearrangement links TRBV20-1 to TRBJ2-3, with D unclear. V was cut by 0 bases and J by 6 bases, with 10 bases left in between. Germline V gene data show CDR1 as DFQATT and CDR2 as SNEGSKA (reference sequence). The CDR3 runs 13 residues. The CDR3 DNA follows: TGCAGTGCTAGAGACCCCGGTTCGGATACGCAGTATTTT. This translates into CSARDPGSDTQYF.

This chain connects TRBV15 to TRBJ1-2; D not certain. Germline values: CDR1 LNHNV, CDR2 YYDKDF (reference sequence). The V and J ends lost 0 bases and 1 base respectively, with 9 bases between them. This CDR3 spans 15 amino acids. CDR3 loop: CATSRDRSLNYGYTF. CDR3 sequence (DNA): TGTGCCACCAGCAGAGATAGGTCACTTAACTATGGCTACACCTTC. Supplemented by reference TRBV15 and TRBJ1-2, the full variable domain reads DAMVIQNPRYQVTQFGKPVTLSCSQTLNHNVMYWYQQKSSQAPKLLFHYYDKDFNNEADTPDNFQSRRPNTSFCFLDIRSPGLGDTAMYLCATSRDRSLNYGYTFGSGTRLTVV.

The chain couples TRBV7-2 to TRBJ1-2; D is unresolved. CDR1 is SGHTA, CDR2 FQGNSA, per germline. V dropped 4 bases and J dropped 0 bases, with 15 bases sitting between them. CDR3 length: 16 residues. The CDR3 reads CASSSDLAVSNYGYTF. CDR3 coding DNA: TGTGCCAGCAGCTCGGACCTGGCAGTCTCTAACTATGGCTACACCTTC.

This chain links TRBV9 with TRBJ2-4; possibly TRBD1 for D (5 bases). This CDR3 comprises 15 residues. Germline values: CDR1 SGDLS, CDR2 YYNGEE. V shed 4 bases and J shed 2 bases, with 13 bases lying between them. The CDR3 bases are TGTGCCAGCAGCCCCAGTGGGGCGACCAAAAACATTCAGTACTTC. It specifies CASSPSGATKNIQYF.

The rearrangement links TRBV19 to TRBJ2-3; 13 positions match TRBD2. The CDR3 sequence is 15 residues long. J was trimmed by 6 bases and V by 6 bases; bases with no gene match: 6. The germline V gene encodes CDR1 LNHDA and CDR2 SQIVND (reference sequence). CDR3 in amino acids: CASSGLAGVSDTQYF. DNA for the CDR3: TGTGCCAGTAGCGGACTAGCGGGAGTATCGGATACGCAGTATTTT.

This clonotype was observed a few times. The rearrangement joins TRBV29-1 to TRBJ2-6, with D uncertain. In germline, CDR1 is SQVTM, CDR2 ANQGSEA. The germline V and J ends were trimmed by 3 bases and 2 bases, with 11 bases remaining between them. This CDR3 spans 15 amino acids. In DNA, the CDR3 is TGCAGCGTTGACGGTGCGTTCCCTGGGGCCAACGTCCTGACTTTC. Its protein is CSVDGAFPGANVLTF.

The CDR3 spells CASSLGGLGRYEQYF. CDR3 sequence (DNA): TGTGCCAGCAGTTTAGGAGGACTGGGGAGGTACGAGCAGTACTTC. This chain links TRBV2 with TRBJ2-7, with a tentative D call TRBD2 (6 bases). V lost 5 bases and J 4 bases, leaving 18 bases between the germline ends. CDR1 SNHLY and CDR2 FYNNEI come from the germline V gene. The CDR3 has 15 residues. Together with reference TRBV2 and TRBJ2-7, the CDR3 gives the full variable domain: EPEVTQTPSHQVTQMGQEVILRCVPISNHLYFYWYRQILGQKVEFLVSFYNNEISEKSEIFDDQFSVERPDGSNFTLKIRSTKLEDSAMYFCASSLGGLGRYEQYFGPGTRLTVT.

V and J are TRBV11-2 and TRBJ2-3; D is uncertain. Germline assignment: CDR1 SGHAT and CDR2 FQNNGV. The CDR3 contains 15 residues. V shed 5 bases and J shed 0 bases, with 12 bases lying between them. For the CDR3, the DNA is TGTGCCAGCAGCCCTAGTTCCCTGAGCACAGATACGCAGTATTTT. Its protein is CASSPSSLSTDTQYF.

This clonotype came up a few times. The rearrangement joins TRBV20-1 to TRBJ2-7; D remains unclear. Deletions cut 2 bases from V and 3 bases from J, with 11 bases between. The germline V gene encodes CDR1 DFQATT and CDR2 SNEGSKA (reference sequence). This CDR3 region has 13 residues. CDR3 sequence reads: CSARSEENYEQYF. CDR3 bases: TGCAGTGCTAGAAGTGAGGAAAACTACGAGCAGTACTTC.

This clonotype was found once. The chain's CDR3 is CSALRFGASGEKLFF. The CDR3 bases are TGCAGTGCTCTCCGCTTCGGCGCTTCGGGGGAAAAACTGTTTTTT. V gene TRBV20-1 combines with J gene TRBJ1-4; D unclear. Germline V gives CDR1 DFQATT, CDR2 SNEGSKA (reference sequence). This CDR3 has 15 amino acids. Trimming cost V 5 bases and J 8 bases, with 21 bases left between them.

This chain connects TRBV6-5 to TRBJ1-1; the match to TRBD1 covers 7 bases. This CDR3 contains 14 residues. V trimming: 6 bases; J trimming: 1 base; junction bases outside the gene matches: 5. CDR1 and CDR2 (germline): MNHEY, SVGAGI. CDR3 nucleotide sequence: TGTGCCAGCAGCGATTACAGGGGGAACACTGAAGCTTTCTTT. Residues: CASSDYRGNTEAFF.

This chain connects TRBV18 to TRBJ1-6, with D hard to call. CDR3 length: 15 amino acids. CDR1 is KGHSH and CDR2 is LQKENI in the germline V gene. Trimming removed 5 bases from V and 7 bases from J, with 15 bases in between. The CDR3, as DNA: TGTGCCAGCTCAGTGGCTCCGGGAGAAAATTCACCCCTCCACTTT. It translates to CASSVAPGENSPLHF.

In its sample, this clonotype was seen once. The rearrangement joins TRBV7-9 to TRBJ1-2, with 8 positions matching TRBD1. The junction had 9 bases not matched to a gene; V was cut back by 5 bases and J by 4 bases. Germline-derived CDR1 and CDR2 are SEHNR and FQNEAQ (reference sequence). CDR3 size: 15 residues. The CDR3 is CASSVDRAGFYGYTF. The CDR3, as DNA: TGTGCCAGCAGCGTGGACAGGGCGGGATTCTATGGCTACACCTTC.